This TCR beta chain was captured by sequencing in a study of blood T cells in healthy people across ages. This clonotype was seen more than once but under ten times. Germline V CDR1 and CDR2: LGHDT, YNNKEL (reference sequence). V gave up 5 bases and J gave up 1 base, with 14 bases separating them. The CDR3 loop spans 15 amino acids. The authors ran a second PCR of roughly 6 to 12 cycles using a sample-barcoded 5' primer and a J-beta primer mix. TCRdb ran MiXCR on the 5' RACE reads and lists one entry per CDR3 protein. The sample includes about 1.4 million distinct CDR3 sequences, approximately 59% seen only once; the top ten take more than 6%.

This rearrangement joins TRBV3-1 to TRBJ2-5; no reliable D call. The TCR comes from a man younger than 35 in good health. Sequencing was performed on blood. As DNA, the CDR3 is TGTGCCAGCAGCAGAGCCGGACGGATCCAAGAGACCCAGTACTTC. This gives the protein CASSRAGRIQETQYF.